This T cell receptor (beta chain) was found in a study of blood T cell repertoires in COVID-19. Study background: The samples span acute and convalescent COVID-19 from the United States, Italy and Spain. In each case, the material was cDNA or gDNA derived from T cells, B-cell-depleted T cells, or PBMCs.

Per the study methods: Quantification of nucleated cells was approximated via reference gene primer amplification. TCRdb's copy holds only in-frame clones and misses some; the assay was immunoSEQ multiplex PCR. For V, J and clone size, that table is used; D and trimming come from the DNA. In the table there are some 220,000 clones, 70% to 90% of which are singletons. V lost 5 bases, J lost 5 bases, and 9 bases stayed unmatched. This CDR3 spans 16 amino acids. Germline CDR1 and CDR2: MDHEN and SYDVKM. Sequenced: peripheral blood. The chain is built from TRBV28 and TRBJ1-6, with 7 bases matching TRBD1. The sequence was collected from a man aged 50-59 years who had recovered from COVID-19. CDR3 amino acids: CASSSTGAVNNSPLHF. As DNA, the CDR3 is TGTGCCAGCAGTAGTACAGGGGCGGTAAATAATTCACCCCTCCACTTT. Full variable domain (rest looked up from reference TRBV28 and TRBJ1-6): DVKVTQSSRYLVKRTGEKVFLECVQDMDHENMFWYRQDPGLGLRLIYFSYDVKMKEKGDIPEGYSVSREKKERFSLILESASTNQTSMYLCASSSTGAVNNSPLHFGNGTRLTVT.